This T cell receptor beta chain was sequenced during a study of cytomegalovirus exposure and HLA in healthy donors. Study background: Later, an analysis reported that the approximately 120 validation repertoires had used the same platform as the roughly 680 first-cohort repertoires.

Measured with immunoSEQ multiplex PCR; TCRdb has only the in-frame clones, and not every one. The table lists 150,000 or so clones, 85% of them singletons. Separate from the roughly 610-subject first cohort, the roughly 120-subject validation cohort was the one that the donors belonged to. General study findings and limits: Cytomegalovirus-associated TCR beta chains were listed, numbering around 150.

The CDR3 sequence is 15 residues long. Germline CDR1 reads SGHTA; CDR2 reads FQGNSA. To note about this clone: No antigen is known for it. One junction end does not reproduce the germline sequence, and a read error may be involved.

The chain couples TRBV7-2 to TRBJ2-3; 8 bases are a match to TRBD2. Source material: PBMCs. The TCR was taken from a man aged 25 to 40 in good health and CMV-seropositive. This CDR3 reads CASSLAGLSTDTQYF. CDR3 nucleotide sequence: TGTGCCAGCAGCCTAGCGGGCCTTAGCACAGATACGCAGTATTTT.